These 30 T cell receptor beta chains were sequenced from one sample in a study of cytomegalovirus exposure and HLA in healthy donors. Method: immunoSEQ multiplex PCR; TCRdb's copy keeps in-frame clones and lacks some. The sample lists around 300,000 clones, roughly 90% occurring once. Source material: PBMCs. The source is a woman under 30 in good health and CMV-seronegative.

This chain connects TRBV2 to TRBJ1-5, with D perhaps matching TRBD1 (5 bases). Germline CDR1 SNHLY, CDR2 FYNNEI. V was clipped by 3 bases and J by 3 bases, with 15 bases between them. CDR3 length equals 16 residues. This CDR3 is CASSERRGWDNQPQHF. CDR3 DNA sequence: TGTGCCAGCAGTGAGAGGAGGGGATGGGACAATCAGCCCCAGCATTTT.

The genes are TRBV6-1 and TRBJ2-7; D is perhaps TRBD1 (6 bases). The CDR3 has 11 residues. Germline V gene data show CDR1 as MNHNS and CDR2 as SASEGT. Trimming shortened V by 9 bases and J by 5 bases, and 11 bases separated the two germline ends. The CDR3 sequence: CASGNRDEQYF. CDR3 coding DNA: TGTGCCAGTGGGAACAGGGACGAGCAGTACTTC.

The V and J genes are TRBV28 and TRBJ2-7; the D gene is possibly TRBD1 (5 bases). This CDR3 contains 13 residues. The V end was cut by 5 bases, the J end by 1 base, with 9 bases between. Per germline, CDR1 MDHEN and CDR2 SYDVKM. CDR3 bases: TGTGCCAGCAGTCGTCAGGGATCCTACGAGCAGTACTTC. This gives the protein CASSRQGSYEQYF.

This clone occurred once. The CDR3 DNA follows: TGTGCCAGCAGCTCCCGAGCCCTAGAAGCTTTCTTT. Amino acids: CASSSRALEAFF. The rearrangement joins TRBV11-2 to TRBJ1-1; D is uncertain. This CDR3 has 12 amino acids. The V gene lost 4 bases and the J gene lost 8 bases, with 11 bases spanning the gap. CDR1 SGHAT and CDR2 FQNNGV come from the germline V gene.

This chain connects TRBV7-3 to TRBJ2-1; D might be TRBD2 (6 bases). Looked up from germline, CDR1 is SGHTA and CDR2 is FQGTGA. Deletions cut 5 bases from V and 4 bases from J, with 15 bases between. The CDR3 covers 15 residues. The DNA for the CDR3 is TGTGCCAGCAGCCCCCGAGGGGCGGGGTACAATGAGCAGTTCTTC. The encoded protein is CASSPRGAGYNEQFF.

The rearrangement links TRBV5-1 to TRBJ1-1, with D uncertain. Looked up from germline, CDR1 is SGHRS and CDR2 is YFSETQ. The CDR3 sequence is 14 residues long. The ends were cut back, 1 base at V and 4 bases at J, with 11 bases in the middle. In DNA, the CDR3 is TGCGCCAGCAGCTTGTCAGGAGGCGGCACTGAAGCTTTCTTT. Translated, it gives CASSLSGGGTEAFF.

The chain couples TRBV7-8 to TRBJ2-7; 7 nucleotides match TRBD1. Trimming at V came to 5 bases and at J to 3 bases, leaving 10 bases not matched to a gene. The CDR3 sequence is 15 residues long. Germline CDR1 SGHVS, CDR2 FQNEAQ. The CDR3: CASSPSDRVGYEQYF. The CDR3 nucleotides read TGTGCCAGCAGCCCTTCCGACAGGGTCGGCTACGAGCAGTACTTC.

The chain has TRBV10-3 and TRBJ2-7; TRBD1 aligns across 10 bases. The CDR3 length is 12 residues. The ends lost 8 bases at V and 6 bases at J; junction bases unmatched: 4. Germline lookup yields CDR1 ENHRY and CDR2 SYGVKD. CDR3 protein: CAIGGDRGEQYF. For the CDR3, the DNA is TGTGCCATCGGGGGGGACAGGGGCGAGCAGTACTTC.

The chain couples TRBV27 to TRBJ2-1; TRBD2 aligns across 11 bases. Germline V CDR1 and CDR2: MNHEY, SMNVEV (reference sequence). The V and J ends lost 9 bases and 8 bases, in that order; junction bases with no gene match: 3. The CDR3 length is 12 residues. CDR3 coding DNA: TGTGCCAGTAGCGGGAGGGCGGATGAGCAGTTCTTC. It codes for CASSGRADEQFF.

This clone was counted between two and nine times. The rearrangement joins TRBV19 to TRBJ2-7; D is ambiguous. Germline V gene data show CDR1 as LNHDA and CDR2 as SQIVND (reference sequence). V was trimmed by 3 bases and J by 2 bases, leaving 8 bases between them. The CDR3 totals 13 residues. In DNA form, the CDR3 reads TGTGCCAGTAGTATTAAGCTGACCTACGAGCAGTACTTC. Translated, it gives CASSIKLTYEQYF.

This clone appeared once. The rearrangement uses TRBV28 and TRBJ1-5, with 11 bases identical to TRBD1. Per germline, CDR1 MDHEN and CDR2 SYDVKM. V dropped 7 bases and J dropped 6; count of bases not matched to a gene: 5. The CDR3 loop spans 14 amino acids. CDR3 DNA: TGTGCCAGCATCAGGACAGGGGGCTTTCAGCCCCAGCATTTT. This codes for CASIRTGGFQPQHF.

This chain uses TRBV6-5 with TRBJ1-2; perhaps TRBD1 as D (6 bases). Germline CDR1 and CDR2: MNHEY and SVGAGI. The V end lost 7 bases, the J end lost 2 bases, and 14 bases lay between the germline ends. This CDR3 spans 14 amino acids. CDR3 nucleotides: TGTGCCAGCACCGAGGCAGGGGAAAACTATGGCTACACCTTC. The encoded protein is CASTEAGENYGYTF.

This chain joins TRBV9 and TRBJ2-5; 12 positions match TRBD2. V was pared by 1 base and J by 5 bases, with 3 bases of the junction left unmatched. The germline gives CDR1 SGDLS, CDR2 YYNGEE. The CDR3 runs to 15 residues. CDR3 in DNA: TGTGCCAGCAGCGTACTAGCGGGAGGGCAGGAGACCCAGTACTTC. Encoded protein: CASSVLAGGQETQYF.

V and J are TRBV9 and TRBJ1-2, with D tentatively TRBD1 (5 bases). V was pared by 10 bases and J by 4 bases, with 14 bases between. This CDR3 has 12 residues. CDR1 is SGDLS and CDR2 is YYNGEE in the germline V gene. CDR3 in DNA: TGTGCCCCCAGGCACAGGACCTATGGCTACACCTTC. Its translation: CAPRHRTYGYTF.

The chain employs TRBV4-1 and TRBJ1-5, with TRBD1 identical over 7 bases. Germline CDR1 MGHRA, CDR2 YSYEKL. CDR3 length: 17 amino acids. V lost 3 bases to trimming and J lost 0 bases; unmatched junction nucleotides: 8. CDR3 in amino acids: CASSHEGRDSSNQPQHF. For the CDR3, the DNA is TGCGCCAGCAGCCACGAGGGGCGGGACAGTAGCAATCAGCCCCAGCATTTT.

This chain joins TRBV6-1 and TRBJ1-1; D may be TRBD1 (5 bases). The CDR3 runs 13 residues. Trimming cost V 5 bases and J 10 bases, with 17 bases left between them. The germline gives CDR1 MNHNS, CDR2 SASEGT. CDR3: CASSPQTGGVAFF. The CDR3 bases are TGTGCCAGCAGTCCGCAAACGGGGGGGGTAGCTTTCTTT.

The V gene is TRBV5-4, the J gene TRBJ2-7; 7 bases line up with TRBD1. Germline V gene sequence: CDR1 SGHNT, CDR2 YYREEE (reference sequence). This CDR3 has 14 amino acids. Germline trimming cut 3 bases from V and 4 bases from J; bases unmatched to any gene: 7. In DNA, the CDR3 is TGTGCCAGCAGCTCCAGGACAGGCTCGTACGAGCAGTACTTC. Its translation is CASSSRTGSYEQYF.

The chain links TRBV4-3 to TRBJ1-4; D gene ambiguous. The CDR3 runs 14 residues. The V gene's germline CDR1 is LGHNA and CDR2 YSLEER. V dropped 0 bases and J dropped 5 bases, with 7 bases sitting between them. In nucleotides, the CDR3 is TGCGCCAGCAGCCAAGATAGAGGGAATGAAAAACTGTTTTTT. Its translation is CASSQDRGNEKLFF.

The J gene is TRBJ2-2, the V gene TRBV6-1, with 7 bases lining up with TRBD2. CDR1 is MNHNS, CDR2 SASEGT, per germline. V dropped 4 bases and J dropped 5; count of bases not matched to a gene: 10. CDR3 size: 16 residues. The CDR3 loop reads CASSASSSGSTGELFF. Written as DNA, the CDR3 is TGTGCCAGCAGTGCCTCATCTAGCGGATCGACCGGGGAGCTGTTTTTT.

The chain couples TRBV7-2 to TRBJ2-7; D may be TRBD1 (6 bases). Germline values: CDR1 SGHTA, CDR2 FQGNSA. V lost 2 bases and J 3 bases, leaving 17 bases between the germline ends. There are 16 residues in the CDR3. CDR3 loop: CASSLSPWTANYEQYF. The CDR3 DNA follows: TGTGCCAGCAGCTTATCTCCGTGGACAGCTAACTACGAGCAGTACTTC.

V is TRBV25-1 and J is TRBJ2-6, with a possible D match to TRBD2 (5 bases). Germline CDR1 reads MGHDK; CDR2 reads SYGVNS. The CDR3 length is 15 residues. Trimming cost V 7 bases and J 0 bases, with 10 bases left between them. DNA of the CDR3: TGTGCCAGCACCCCTGCGGGCTCTGGGGCCAACGTCCTGACTTTC. Protein sequence: CASTPAGSGANVLTF. Full variable domain (outside the CDR3, taken from reference TRBV25-1 and TRBJ2-6): EADIYQTPRYLVIGTGKKITLECSQTMGHDKMYWYQQDPGMELHLIHYSYGVNSTEKGDLSSESTVSRIRTEHFPLTLESARPSHTSQYLCASTPAGSGANVLTFGAGSRLTVL.

This clone was observed once. The chain employs TRBV2 and TRBJ2-5; tentative D call: TRBD1 (5 bases). The V gene lost 7 bases and the J gene lost 1 base, with 16 bases spanning the gap. The V gene's germline CDR1 is SNHLY and CDR2 FYNNEI. The CDR3 contains 15 residues. The DNA of the CDR3 is TGTGCCAGCATTACAGGACGGTATACCCAAGAGACCCAGTACTTC. It specifies CASITGRYTQETQYF.

This chain connects TRBV5-1 to TRBJ2-3; TRBD2 matches at 13 bases. This CDR3 contains 18 residues. Germline trimming cut 2 bases from V and 4 bases from J; bases unmatched to any gene: 10. Germline V gene data show CDR1 as SGHRS and CDR2 as YFSETQ. Here the CDR3 reads CASSFGLAGALDADTQYF. The CDR3 region has the DNA TGCGCCAGCAGCTTCGGACTAGCGGGAGCATTAGACGCAGATACGCAGTATTTT.

This chain uses TRBV29-1 with TRBJ2-2; maybe TRBD1 (6 bases). Deletions cut 3 bases from V and 4 bases from J, with 12 bases between. Germline V gene sequence: CDR1 SQVTM, CDR2 ANQGSEA. The length of the CDR3 is 14 residues. This chain's CDR3 is CSVEKGGSTGELFF. DNA for the CDR3: TGCAGCGTTGAGAAAGGGGGATCCACCGGGGAGCTGTTTTTT.

This clone was recorded once. This chain joins TRBV9 and TRBJ1-1; 7 bases line up with TRBD1. Per the germline V gene, CDR1 is SGDLS and CDR2 is YYNGEE. V trimming: 4 bases; J trimming: 0 bases; junction bases outside the gene matches: 9. The CDR3 consists of 16 residues. CDR3 nucleotide sequence: TGTGCCAGCAGCTCTCCACCGGGACAGCTGAACACTGAAGCTTTCTTT. It specifies CASSSPPGQLNTEAFF.

The chain uses TRBV28 and TRBJ2-3, with 7 nucleotides matching TRBD1. This CDR3 contains 17 residues. J lost 6 bases, V lost 3 bases, and 15 bases had no gene match. From germline, CDR1 is MDHEN and CDR2 SYDVKM. Here the CDR3 reads CASSLRGQDGWSDTQYF. The CDR3 DNA reads as TGTGCCAGCAGTTTGAGGGGGCAGGATGGGTGGTCGGATACGCAGTATTTT. Full variable domain (outside the CDR3, taken from reference TRBV28 and TRBJ2-3): DVKVTQSSRYLVKRTGEKVFLECVQDMDHENMFWYRQDPGLGLRLIYFSYDVKMKEKGDIPEGYSVSREKKERFSLILESASTNQTSMYLCASSLRGQDGWSDTQYFGPGTRLTVL.

The V and J genes are TRBV15 and TRBJ2-2; 7 nucleotides agree with TRBD1. CDR3 size: 15 residues. Germline V gives CDR1 LNHNV, CDR2 YYDKDF (reference sequence). The V segment lost 3 bases and the J segment 4 bases; nucleotides outside the gene matches: 5. The CDR3 region is CATSSTGDGTGELFF. CDR3 bases: TGTGCCACCAGCAGTACAGGGGACGGCACCGGGGAGCTGTTTTTT.

In the case of this clone: Other DNA sequences in this sample translate to the same CDR3. The V call is TRBV19, the J call TRBJ2-1; 8 bases match TRBD2. Germline CDR1 is LNHDA and CDR2 is SQIVND (reference sequence). This CDR3 is built from 16 residues. V lost 1 base and J lost 7; bases outside the gene matches: 9. CDR3 DNA sequence: TGTGCCAGTAGTATAGTTCTCGCGGGAGGTTATAATGAGCAGTTCTTC. Translation: CASSIVLAGGYNEQFF.

J is TRBJ2-1 and V is TRBV9; 7 bases match TRBD1. The CDR3 runs to 13 residues. Germline V gene data show CDR1 as SGDLS and CDR2 as YYNGEE. Trimming removed 4 bases from V and 10 bases from J; junction bases left unmatched: 8. CDR3 region: CASSFTGETEQFF. CDR3 in DNA: TGTGCCAGCAGCTTCACAGGGGAAACAGAGCAGTTCTTC.

The chain links TRBV2 to TRBJ2-2, with 10 bases that match TRBD1. Germline assignment: CDR1 SNHLY and CDR2 FYNNEI. This CDR3 has 14 amino acids. V shed 8 bases, J shed 4 bases, and the junction held 4 bases outside the gene matches. CDR3: CASCRDRGTGELFF. The CDR3 region has the DNA TGTGCCAGCTGTCGGGACAGGGGCACCGGGGAGCTGTTTTTT.